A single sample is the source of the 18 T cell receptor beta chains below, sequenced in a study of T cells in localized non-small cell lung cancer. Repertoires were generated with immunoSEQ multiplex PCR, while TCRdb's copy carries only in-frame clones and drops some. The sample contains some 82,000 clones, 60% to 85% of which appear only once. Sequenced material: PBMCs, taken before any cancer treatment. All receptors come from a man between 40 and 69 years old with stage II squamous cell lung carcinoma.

CDR3 nucleotide sequence: TGTGCCAGCAACAAGCGAGGGATTTACAATGAGCAGTTCTTC. Its protein is CASNKRGIYNEQFF. The chain links TRBV5-8 to TRBJ2-1; weak D call: TRBD2 (5 bases). The CDR3 runs to 14 residues. Germline V CDR1 and CDR2: SGHTS, YDEGEE. Trimming took off 6 bases at V and 4 bases at J, with 14 bases between the two ends.

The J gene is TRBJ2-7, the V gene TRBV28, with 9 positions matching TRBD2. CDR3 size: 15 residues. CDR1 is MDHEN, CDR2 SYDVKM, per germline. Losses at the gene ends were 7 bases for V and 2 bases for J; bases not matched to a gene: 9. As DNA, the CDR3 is TGTGCCAGCACCCCCGCGGGAGGGGGTGCCTACGAGCAGTACTTC. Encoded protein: CASTPAGGGAYEQYF. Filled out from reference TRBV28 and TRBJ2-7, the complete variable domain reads DVKVTQSSRYLVKRTGEKVFLECVQDMDHENMFWYRQDPGLGLRLIYFSYDVKMKEKGDIPEGYSVSREKKERFSLILESASTNQTSMYLCASTPAGGGAYEQYFGPGTRLTVT.

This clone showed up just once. The CDR3 DNA is TGTGCCAGCAGCCCCGAGGGTGGGGTCAGGGGGCATTACGGCTACACCTTC. Its translation: CASSPEGGVRGHYGYTF. The V gene is TRBV5-4, the J gene TRBJ1-2, with TRBD1 matching over 8 bases. V was clipped by 4 bases and J by 8 bases; unmatched bases: 19. The length of the CDR3 is 17 residues. Germline V CDR1 and CDR2: SGHNT, YYREEE (reference sequence).

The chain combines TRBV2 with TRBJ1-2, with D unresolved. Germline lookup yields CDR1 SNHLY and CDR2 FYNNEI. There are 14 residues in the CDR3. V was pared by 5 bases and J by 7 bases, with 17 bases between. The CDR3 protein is CASSPPPMGSGYTF. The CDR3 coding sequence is TGTGCCAGCAGTCCCCCCCCGATGGGAAGTGGCTACACCTTC.

The CDR3 nucleotides read TGTGCCAGCAGCTGGACAGGTCCGAGCTCCTACAATGAGCAGTTCTTC. Its protein is CASSWTGPSSYNEQFF. This chain joins TRBV7-9 and TRBJ2-1, with TRBD1 identical over 7 bases. This CDR3 contains 16 residues. The junction had 6 bases not matched to a gene; V was cut back by 4 bases and J by 0 bases. Per germline, CDR1 SEHNR and CDR2 FQNEAQ (reference sequence). Full variable domain (outside the CDR3, taken from reference TRBV7-9 and TRBJ2-1): DTGVSQNPRHKITKRGQNVTFRCDPISEHNRLYWYRQTLGQGPEFLTYFQNEAQLEKSRLLSDRFSAERPKGSFSTLEIQRTEQGDSAMYLCASSWTGPSSYNEQFFGPGTRLTVL.

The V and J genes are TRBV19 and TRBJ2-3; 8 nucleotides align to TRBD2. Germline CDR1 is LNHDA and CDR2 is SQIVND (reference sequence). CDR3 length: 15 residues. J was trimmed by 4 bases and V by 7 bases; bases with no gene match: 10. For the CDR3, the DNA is TGTGCCAGTAAACTAAGCGGGAGCGGCGCAGATACGCAGTATTTT. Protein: CASKLSGSGADTQYF.

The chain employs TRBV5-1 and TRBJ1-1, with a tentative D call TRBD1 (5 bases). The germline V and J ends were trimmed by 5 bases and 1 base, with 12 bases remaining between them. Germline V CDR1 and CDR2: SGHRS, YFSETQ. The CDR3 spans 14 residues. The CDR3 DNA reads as TGCGCCAGCAGAGAGGGTACAGGGAACACTGAAGCTTTCTTT. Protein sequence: CASREGTGNTEAFF. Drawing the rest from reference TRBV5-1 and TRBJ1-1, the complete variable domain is KAGVTQTPRYLIKTRGQQVTLSCSPISGHRSVSWYQQTPGQGLQFLFEYFSETQRNKGNFPGRFSGRQFSNSRSEMNVSTLELGDSALYLCASREGTGNTEAFFGQGTRLTVV.

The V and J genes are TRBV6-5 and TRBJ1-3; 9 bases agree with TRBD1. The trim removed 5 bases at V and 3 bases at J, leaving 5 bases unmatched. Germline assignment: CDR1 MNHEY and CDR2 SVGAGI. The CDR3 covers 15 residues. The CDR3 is CASSPGQGFGNTIYF. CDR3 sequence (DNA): TGTGCCAGCAGTCCGGGACAGGGATTTGGAAACACCATATATTTT.

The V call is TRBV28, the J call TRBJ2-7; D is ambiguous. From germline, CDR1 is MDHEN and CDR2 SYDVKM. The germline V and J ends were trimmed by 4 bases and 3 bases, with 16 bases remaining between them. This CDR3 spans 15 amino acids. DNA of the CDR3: TGTGCCAGCAGTTCGGACGGACCCTACCTCTACGAGCAGTACTTC. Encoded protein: CASSSDGPYLYEQYF. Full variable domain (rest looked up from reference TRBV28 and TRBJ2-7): DVKVTQSSRYLVKRTGEKVFLECVQDMDHENMFWYRQDPGLGLRLIYFSYDVKMKEKGDIPEGYSVSREKKERFSLILESASTNQTSMYLCASSSDGPYLYEQYFGPGTRLTVT.

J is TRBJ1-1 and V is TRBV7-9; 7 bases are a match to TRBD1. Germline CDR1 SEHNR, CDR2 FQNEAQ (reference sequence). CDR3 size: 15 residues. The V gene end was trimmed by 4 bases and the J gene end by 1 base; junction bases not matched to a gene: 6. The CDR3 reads CASSSPDRANTEAFF. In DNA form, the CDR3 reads TGTGCCAGCAGCTCCCCCGACAGGGCGAACACTGAAGCTTTCTTT.

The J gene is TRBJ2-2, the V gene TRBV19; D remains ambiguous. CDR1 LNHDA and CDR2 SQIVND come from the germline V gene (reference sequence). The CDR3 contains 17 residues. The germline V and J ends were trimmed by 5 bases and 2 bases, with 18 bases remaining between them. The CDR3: CASSPVDARFNTGELFF. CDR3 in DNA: TGTGCCAGTAGTCCCGTCGATGCGCGGTTCAACACCGGGGAGCTGTTTTTT. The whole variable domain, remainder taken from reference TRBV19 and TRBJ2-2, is DGGITQSPKYLFRKEGQNVTLSCEQNLNHDAMYWYRQDPGQGLRLIYYSQIVNDFQKGDIAEGYSVSREKKESFPLTVTSAQKNPTAFYLCASSPVDARFNTGELFFGEGSRLTVL.

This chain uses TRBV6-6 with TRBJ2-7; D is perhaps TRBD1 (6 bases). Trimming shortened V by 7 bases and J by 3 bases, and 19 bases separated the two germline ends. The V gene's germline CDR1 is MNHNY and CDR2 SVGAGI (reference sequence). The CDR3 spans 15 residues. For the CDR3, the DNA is TGTGCCAGCACTCGCTCCGGGCAGGGGTTCTACGAGCAGTACTTC. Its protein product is CASTRSGQGFYEQYF.

The CDR3 reads CASRRGQGALEQYF. The CDR3 bases are TGTGCCAGCAGGCGAGGACAGGGGGCCCTCGAGCAGTACTTC. This chain joins TRBV11-3 and TRBJ2-5, with 11 bases lining up with TRBD1. The J call is doubtful: the DNA matches TRBJ2-7 better. Germline assignment: CDR1 SGHNT and CDR2 YENEEA. CDR3 length: 14 residues.

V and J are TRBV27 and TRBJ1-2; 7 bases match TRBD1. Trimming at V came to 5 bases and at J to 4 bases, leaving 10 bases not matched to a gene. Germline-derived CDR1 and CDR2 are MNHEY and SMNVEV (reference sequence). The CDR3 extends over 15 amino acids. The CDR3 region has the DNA TGTGCCAGCAGTCCGAGGGGGCGGGGAGGCTATGGCTACACCTTC. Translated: CASSPRGRGGYGYTF.

CDR3 residues: CASSKESPFADRGDQPQHF. For the CDR3, the DNA is TGTGCCAGCAGCAAAGAATCACCTTTCGCGGACAGGGGGGACCAGCCCCAGCATTTT. V usage is TRBV21-1 and J usage is TRBJ1-5; the table's D call of TRBD1 was not tested on the DNA. TRBV21-1 is listed as a pseudogene. The CDR3 sequence is 19 residues long.

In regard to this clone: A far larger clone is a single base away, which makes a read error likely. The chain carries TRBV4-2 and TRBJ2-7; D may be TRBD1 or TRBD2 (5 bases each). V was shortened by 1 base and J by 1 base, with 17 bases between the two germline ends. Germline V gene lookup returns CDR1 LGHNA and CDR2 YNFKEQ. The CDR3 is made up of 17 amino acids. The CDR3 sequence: CASSQVPGPPVSYEQYF. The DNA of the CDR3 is TGTGCCAGCAGCCAAGTGCCGGGACCTCCAGTATCCTACGAGCAGTACTTC.

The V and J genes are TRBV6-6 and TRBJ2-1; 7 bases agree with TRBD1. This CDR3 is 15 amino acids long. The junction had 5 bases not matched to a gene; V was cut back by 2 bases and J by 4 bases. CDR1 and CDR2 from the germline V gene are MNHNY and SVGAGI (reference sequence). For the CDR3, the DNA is TGTGCCAGCAGTTACCTGGACAGGTTATACAATGAGCAGTTCTTC. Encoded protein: CASSYLDRLYNEQFF.

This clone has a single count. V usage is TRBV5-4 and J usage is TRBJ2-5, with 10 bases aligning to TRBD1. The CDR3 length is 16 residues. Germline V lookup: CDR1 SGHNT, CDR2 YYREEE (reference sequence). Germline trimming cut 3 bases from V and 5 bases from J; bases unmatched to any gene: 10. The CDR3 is CASSSQLTGGKETQYF. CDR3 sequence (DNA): TGTGCCAGCAGCTCTCAGCTGACAGGGGGCAAGGAGACCCAGTACTTC.